This T cell receptor (beta chain) was captured by sequencing in a study of OX40 agonist ivuxolimab in advanced cancers. The table came from immunoSEQ multiplex PCR; TCRdb's copy has only in-frame clones and leaves some out. The repertoire holds almost 35,000 clones, with under 80% as singletons. The clonotype comes from an adult with an advanced solid tumor such as melanoma, head and neck, liver or kidney cancer. Source: CD4+ or CD8+ T cells sorted from blood, taken in a trial of the OX40 agonist ivuxolimab.

The CDR3 coding sequence is TGCGCCAGCAGCTTCGAGGGGGCCTCCGGGGAGCTGTTTTTT. Translated, it gives CASSFEGASGELFF. The gene calls are TRBV5-1 and TRBJ2-2; 7 bases align to TRBD1. The junction had 4 bases not matched to a gene; V was cut back by 2 bases and J by 6 bases. Per the germline V gene, CDR1 is SGHRS and CDR2 is YFSETQ. The CDR3 length is 14 residues.